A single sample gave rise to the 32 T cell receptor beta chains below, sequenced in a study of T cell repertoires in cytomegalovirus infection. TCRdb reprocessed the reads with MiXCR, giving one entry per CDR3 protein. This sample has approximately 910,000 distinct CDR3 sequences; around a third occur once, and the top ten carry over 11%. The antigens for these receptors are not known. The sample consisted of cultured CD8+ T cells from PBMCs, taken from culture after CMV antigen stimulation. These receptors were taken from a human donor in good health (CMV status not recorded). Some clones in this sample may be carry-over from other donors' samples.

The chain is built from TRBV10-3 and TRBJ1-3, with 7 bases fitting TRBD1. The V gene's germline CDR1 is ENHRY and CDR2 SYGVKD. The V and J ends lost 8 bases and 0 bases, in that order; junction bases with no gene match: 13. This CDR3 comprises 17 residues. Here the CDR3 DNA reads TGTGCCATCCTGATCGCAGGGGGAACGCACTCTGGAAACACCATATATTTT. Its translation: CAILIAGGTHSGNTIYF.

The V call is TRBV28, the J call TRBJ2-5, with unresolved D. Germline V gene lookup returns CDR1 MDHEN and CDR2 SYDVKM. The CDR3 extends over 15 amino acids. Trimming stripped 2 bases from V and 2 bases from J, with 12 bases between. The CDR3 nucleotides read TGTGCCAGCAGTTTACAACCGTTGGGACAAGAGACCCAGTACTTC. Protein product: CASSLQPLGQETQYF.

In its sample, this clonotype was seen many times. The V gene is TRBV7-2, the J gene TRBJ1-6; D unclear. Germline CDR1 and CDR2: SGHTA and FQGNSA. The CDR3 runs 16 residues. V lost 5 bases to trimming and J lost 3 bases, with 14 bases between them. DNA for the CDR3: TGTGCCAGCAGCACCGGACGGTCGTTCTATAATTCACCCCTCCACTTT. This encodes CASSTGRSFYNSPLHF.

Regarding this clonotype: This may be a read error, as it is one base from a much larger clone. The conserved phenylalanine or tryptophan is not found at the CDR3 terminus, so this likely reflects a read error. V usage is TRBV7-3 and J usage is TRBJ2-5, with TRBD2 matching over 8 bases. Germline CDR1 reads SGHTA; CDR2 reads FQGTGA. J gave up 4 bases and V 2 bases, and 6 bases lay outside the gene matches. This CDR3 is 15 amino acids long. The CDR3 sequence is CASSLLGTSGETQYL. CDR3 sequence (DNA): TGTGCCAGCAGCTTATTAGGGACTAGTGGAGAGACCCAGTACCTC.

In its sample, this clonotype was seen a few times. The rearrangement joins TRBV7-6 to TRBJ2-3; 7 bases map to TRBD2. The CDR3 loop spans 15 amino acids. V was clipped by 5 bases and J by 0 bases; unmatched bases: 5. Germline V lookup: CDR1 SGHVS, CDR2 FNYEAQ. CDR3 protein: CASSPYGGSTDTQYF. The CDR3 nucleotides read TGTGCCAGCAGCCCTTACGGGGGGAGCACAGATACGCAGTATTTT.

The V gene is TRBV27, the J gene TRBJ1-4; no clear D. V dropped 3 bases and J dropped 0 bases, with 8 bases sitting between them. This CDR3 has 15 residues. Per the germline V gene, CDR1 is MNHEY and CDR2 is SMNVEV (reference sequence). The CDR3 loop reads CASSLQLSTNEKLFF. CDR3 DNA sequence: TGTGCCAGCAGTTTGCAGCTCTCAACTAATGAAAAACTGTTTTTT.

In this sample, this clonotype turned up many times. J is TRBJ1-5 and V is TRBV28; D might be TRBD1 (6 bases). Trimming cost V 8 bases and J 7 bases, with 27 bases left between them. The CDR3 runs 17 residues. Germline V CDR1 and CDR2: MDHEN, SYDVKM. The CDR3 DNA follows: TGTGCCAGCCGCCGTGGGAGCGGGGGCCGGGCAGGGCAGCCCCAGCATTTT. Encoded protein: CASRRGSGGRAGQPQHF.

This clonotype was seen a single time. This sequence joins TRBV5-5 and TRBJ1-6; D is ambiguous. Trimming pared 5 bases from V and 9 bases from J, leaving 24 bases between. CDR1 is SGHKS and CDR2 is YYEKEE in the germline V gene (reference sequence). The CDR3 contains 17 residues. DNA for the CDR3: TGTGCCAGCAGTTCGTCCCCGTTTCCCCCGGTGGGTTCACCCCTCCACTTT. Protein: CASSSSPFPPVGSPLHF.

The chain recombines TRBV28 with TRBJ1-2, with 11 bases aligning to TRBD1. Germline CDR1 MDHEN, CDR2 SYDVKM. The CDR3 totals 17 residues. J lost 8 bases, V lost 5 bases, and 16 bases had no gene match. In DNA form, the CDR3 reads TGTGCCAGCAGTCCATCCGTCCGGACAGGGGGCGAGACAGGCTACACCTTC. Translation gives CASSPSVRTGGETGYTF.

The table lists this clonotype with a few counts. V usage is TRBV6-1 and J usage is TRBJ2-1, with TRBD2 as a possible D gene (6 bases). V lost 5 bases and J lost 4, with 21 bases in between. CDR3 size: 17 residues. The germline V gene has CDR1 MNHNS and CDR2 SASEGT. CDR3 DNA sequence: TGTGCCAGCAGTCCGTACCCCGGGACTCGGGGTTACAATGAGCAGTTCTTC. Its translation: CASSPYPGTRGYNEQFF.

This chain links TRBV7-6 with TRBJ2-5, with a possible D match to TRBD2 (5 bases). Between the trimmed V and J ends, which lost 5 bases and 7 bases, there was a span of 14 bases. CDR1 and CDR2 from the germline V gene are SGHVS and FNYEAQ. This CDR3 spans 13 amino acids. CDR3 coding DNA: TGTGCCAGCAGCCGAGCGGCCACCAGGACCCAGTACTTC. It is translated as CASSRAATRTQYF.

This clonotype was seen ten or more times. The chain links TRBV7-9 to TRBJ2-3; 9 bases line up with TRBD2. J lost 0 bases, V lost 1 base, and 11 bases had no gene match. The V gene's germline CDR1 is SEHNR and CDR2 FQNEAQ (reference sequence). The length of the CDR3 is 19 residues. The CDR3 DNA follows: TGTGCCAGCAGCTTAGTGGCGCTAGCGGGGATGTCTAGCACAGATACGCAGTATTTT. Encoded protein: CASSLVALAGMSSTDTQYF.

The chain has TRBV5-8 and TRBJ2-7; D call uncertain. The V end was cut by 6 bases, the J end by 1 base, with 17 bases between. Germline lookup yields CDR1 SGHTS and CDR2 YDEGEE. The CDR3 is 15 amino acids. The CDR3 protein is CASISPSAPSYEQYV. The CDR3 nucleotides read TGTGCCAGCATTTCCCCCTCCGCGCCTTCCTACGAGCAGTACGTC.

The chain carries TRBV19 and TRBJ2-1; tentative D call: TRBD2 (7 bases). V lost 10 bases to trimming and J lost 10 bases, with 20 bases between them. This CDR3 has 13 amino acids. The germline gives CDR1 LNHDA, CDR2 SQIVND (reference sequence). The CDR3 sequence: CAIRGGGRGEQFF. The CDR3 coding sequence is TGTGCCATCCGAGGGGGGGGCCGCGGGGAGCAGTTCTTC. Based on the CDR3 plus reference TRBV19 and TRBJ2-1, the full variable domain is DGGITQSPKYLFRKEGQNVTLSCEQNLNHDAMYWYRQDPGQGLRLIYYSQIVNDFQKGDIAEGYSVSREKKESFPLTVTSAQKNPTAFYLCAIRGGGRGEQFFGPGTRLTVL.

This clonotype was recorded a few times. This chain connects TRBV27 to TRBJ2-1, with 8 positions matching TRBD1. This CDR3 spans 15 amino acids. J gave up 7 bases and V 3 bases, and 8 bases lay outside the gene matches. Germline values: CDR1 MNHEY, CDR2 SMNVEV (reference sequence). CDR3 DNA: TGTGCCAGCAGTTTTAGCCAGGGGGCGCAGAATGAGCAGTTCTTC. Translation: CASSFSQGAQNEQFF.

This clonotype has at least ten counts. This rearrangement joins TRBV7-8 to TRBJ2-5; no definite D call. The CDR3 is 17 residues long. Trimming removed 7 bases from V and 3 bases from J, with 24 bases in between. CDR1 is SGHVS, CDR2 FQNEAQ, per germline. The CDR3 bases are TGTGCCAGCACCCTAGTAGTGAAGGGTGGCACGGAAGAGACCCAGTACTTC. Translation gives CASTLVVKGGTEETQYF.

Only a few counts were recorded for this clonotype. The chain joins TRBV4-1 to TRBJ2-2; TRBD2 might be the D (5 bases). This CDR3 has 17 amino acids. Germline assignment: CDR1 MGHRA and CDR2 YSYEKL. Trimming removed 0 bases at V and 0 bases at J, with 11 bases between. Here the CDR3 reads CASSQDPGTANTGELFF. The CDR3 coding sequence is TGCGCCAGCAGCCAAGATCCGGGAACCGCGAACACCGGGGAGCTGTTTTTT.

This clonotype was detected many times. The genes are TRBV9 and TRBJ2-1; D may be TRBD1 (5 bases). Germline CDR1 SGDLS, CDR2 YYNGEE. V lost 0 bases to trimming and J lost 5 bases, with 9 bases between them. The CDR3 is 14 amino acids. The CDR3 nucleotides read TGTGCCAGCAGCGTAGAAGACAGTCACAATGAGCAGTTCTTC. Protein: CASSVEDSHNEQFF.

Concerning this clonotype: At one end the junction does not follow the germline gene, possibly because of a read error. The CDR3 bases are TGTGTCAGTCAGACCGACAGGGAAGGTGAAAAACTGTTTTTT. Amino acids: CVSQTDREGEKLFF. V is TRBV19 and J is TRBJ1-4, with 7 bases lining up with TRBD1. Per germline, CDR1 LNHDA and CDR2 SQIVND (reference sequence). The CDR3 runs to 14 residues. The entire variable domain, with the rest obtained from reference TRBV19 and TRBJ1-4, is as follows: DGGITQSPKYLFRKEGQNVTLSCEQNLNHDAMYWYRQDPGQGLRLIYYSQIVNDFQKGDIAEGYSVSREKKESFPLTVTSAQKNPTAFYLCVSQTDREGEKLFFGSGTQLSVL.

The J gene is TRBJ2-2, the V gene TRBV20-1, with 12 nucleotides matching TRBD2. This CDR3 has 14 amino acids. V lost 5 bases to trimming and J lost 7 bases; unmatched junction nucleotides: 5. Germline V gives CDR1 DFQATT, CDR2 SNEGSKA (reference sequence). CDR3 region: CSAPGGLAGGELFF. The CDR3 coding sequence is TGCAGTGCTCCCGGGGGACTAGCGGGCGGGGAGCTGTTTTTT.

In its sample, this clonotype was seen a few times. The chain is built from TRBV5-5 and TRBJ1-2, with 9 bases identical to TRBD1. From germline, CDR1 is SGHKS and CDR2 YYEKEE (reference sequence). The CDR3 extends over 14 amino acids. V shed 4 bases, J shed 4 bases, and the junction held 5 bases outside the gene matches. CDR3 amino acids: CASSPRTGAYGYTF. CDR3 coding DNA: TGTGCCAGCAGCCCAAGGACAGGGGCCTATGGCTACACCTTC. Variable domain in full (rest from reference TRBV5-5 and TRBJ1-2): DAGVTQSPTHLIKTRGQQVTLRCSPISGHKSVSWYQQVLGQGPQFIFQYYEKEERGRGNFPDRFSARQFPNYSSELNVNALLLGDSALYLCASSPRTGAYGYTFGSGTRLTVV.

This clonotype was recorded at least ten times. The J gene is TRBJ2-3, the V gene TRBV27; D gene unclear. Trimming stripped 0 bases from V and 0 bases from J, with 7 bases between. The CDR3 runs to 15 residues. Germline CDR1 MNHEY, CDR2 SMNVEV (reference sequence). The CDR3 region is CASSLSGSSTDTQYF. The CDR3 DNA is TGTGCCAGCAGTTTATCGGGTTCTAGCACAGATACGCAGTATTTT.

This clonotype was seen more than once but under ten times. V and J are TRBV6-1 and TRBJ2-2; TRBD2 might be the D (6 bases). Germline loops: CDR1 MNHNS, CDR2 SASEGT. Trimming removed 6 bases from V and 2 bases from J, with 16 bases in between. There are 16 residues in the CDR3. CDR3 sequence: CASRASGDRNTGELFF. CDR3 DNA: TGTGCCAGCAGAGCTTCGGGGGACCGAAACACCGGGGAGCTGTTTTTT.

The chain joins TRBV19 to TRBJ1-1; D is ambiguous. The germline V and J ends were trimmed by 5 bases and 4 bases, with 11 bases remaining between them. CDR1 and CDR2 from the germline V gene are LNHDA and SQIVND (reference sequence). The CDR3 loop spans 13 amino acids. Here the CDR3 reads CASSDKAGTEAFF. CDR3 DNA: TGTGCCAGTAGTGACAAAGCGGGCACTGAAGCTTTCTTT.

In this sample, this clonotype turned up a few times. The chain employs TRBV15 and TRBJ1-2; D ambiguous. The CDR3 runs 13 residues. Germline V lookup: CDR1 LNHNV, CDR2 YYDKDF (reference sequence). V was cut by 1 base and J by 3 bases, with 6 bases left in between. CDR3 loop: CATSRGTDYGYTF. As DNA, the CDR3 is TGTGCCACCAGCAGAGGAACAGACTATGGCTACACCTTC.

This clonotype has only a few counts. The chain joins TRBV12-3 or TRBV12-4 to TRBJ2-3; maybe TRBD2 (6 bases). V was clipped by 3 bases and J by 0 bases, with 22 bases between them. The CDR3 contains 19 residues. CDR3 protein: CASSLSILRAGTSTDTQYF. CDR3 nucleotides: TGTGCCAGCAGTTTGAGTATTTTAAGGGCAGGGACTAGCACAGATACGCAGTATTTT.

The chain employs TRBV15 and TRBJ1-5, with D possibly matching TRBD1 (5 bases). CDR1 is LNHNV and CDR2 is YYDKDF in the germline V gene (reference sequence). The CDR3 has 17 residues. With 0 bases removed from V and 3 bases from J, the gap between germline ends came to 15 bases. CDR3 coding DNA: TGTGCCACCAGCAGAGATCCCGAGACAGCTAACAATCAGCCCCAGCATTTT. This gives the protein CATSRDPETANNQPQHF.

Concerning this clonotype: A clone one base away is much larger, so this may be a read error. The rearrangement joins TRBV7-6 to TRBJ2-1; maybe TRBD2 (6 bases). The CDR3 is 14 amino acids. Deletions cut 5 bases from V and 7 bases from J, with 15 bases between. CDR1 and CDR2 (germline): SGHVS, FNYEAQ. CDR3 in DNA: TGTGCCAGCAGCGCGGGACCGGTCCCTAATGAGCAGTTCTTC. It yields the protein CASSAGPVPNEQFF. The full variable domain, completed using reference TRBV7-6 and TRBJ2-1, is GAGVSQSPRYKVTKRGQDVALRCDPISGHVSLYWYRQALGQGPEFLTYFNYEAQQDKSGLPNDRFSAERPEGSISTLTIQRTEQRDSAMYRCASSAGPVPNEQFFGPGTRLTVL.

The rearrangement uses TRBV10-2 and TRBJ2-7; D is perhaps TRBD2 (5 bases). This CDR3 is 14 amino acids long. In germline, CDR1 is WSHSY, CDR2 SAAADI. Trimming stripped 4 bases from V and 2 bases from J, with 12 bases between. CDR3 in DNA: TGCGCCAGCAGTGGGACTCCGGACCCCTACGAGCAGTACTTC. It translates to CASSGTPDPYEQYF.

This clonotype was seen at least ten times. The CDR3 region is CASSSQDRDNEQYF. CDR3 sequence (DNA): TGTGCCAGCAGCTCCCAGGACAGGGATAACGAGCAGTACTTC. The rearrangement uses TRBV7-6 and TRBJ2-7; 8 nucleotides align to TRBD1. V gave up 4 bases and J gave up 5 bases; unmatched junction bases: 7. Germline V lookup: CDR1 SGHVS, CDR2 FNYEAQ. The CDR3 sequence is 14 residues long.

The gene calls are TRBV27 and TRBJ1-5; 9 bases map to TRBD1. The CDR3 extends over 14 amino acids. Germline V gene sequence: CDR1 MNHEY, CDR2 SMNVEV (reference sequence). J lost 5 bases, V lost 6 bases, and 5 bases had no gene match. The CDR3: CASRPGQGYQPQHF. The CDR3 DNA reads TGTGCCAGCAGACCGGGACAGGGATATCAGCCCCAGCATTTT.

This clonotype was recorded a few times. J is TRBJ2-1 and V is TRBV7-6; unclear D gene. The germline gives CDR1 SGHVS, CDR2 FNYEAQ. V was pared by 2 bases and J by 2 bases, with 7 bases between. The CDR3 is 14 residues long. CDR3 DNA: TGTGCCAGCAGCTTATTACTCACCTACAATGAGCAGTTCTTC. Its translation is CASSLLLTYNEQFF.